This T cell receptor beta chain derives from a study of glioma-infiltrating T cells. Overall study findings and caveats: Tissue-blood divergence was below expectation in non-neoplastic patients, above in gliomas.

Using RNA template, CDR3s of TCR alpha and beta were amplified with iRepertoire arm-PCR. Via MiXCR, TCRdb re-called the multiplex PCR reads, giving one row per CDR3 protein. The sample yields about 10,000 distinct CDR3 sequences, 45% to 65% seen once. This clonotype was counted at least ten times. Its antigen is not known. A much more abundant neighbour one base away suggests this may be a read error. The CDR3 has 14 amino acids. Per germline, CDR1 SGHTA and CDR2 FQGNSA. Trimming pared 5 bases from V and 6 bases from J, leaving 16 bases between. This clonotype originated in a human donor with low-grade glioma or glioblastoma, undergoing nonglioma brain surgery, or in good health (not recorded which). Sequences were obtained from glioma tissue, nonneoplastic brain tissue, or PBMCs (not recorded which). This chain uses TRBV7-2 with TRBJ1-1; D is possibly TRBD1 (6 bases). For the CDR3, the DNA is TGTGCCAGCAGCCAAGCCAGGGGTGCGGCTGAAGCTTTCTTT. Encoded protein: CASSQARGAAEAFF.